A selection of T cell receptor beta chains follows, all from one sample in a study of glioma-infiltrating T cells after dendritic cell vaccination. This table comes from immunoSEQ multiplex PCR, and its TCRdb copy is limited to in-frame clones, with some not included. The sample consists of tens of thousands of clones, roughly 90% of them appearing once. Here the sequenced sample was blood, taken before dendritic cell vaccination. Receptors were obtained from a human donor with glioblastoma. Both conserved end residues are part of each CDR3. Fields, in order: J gene, V gene, D gene, CDR3 protein, CDR3 DNA. A D gene is named only where the DNA matches it firmly.

>TRBJ2-5|TRBV6-6|TRBD2
CASSLTSGQETQYF
TGTGCCAGCAGCCTTACTAGCGGGCAAGAGACCCAGTACTTC
>TRBJ1-4|TRBV6-6|NA
CASSYSRNEKLFF
TGTGCCAGCAGTTACTCGAGGAATGAAAAACTGTTTTTT
>TRBJ1-2|TRBV7-6|TRBD1
CASSTRTGGGYTF
TGTGCCAGCAGCACACGGACAGGGGGCGGCTACACCTTC
>TRBJ2-1|TRBV5-4|TRBD2
CASSLYGGGGSYNEQFF
TGTGCCAGCAGCTTGTACGGCGGGGGGGGCTCCTACAATGAGCAGTTCTTC
>TRBJ1-4|TRBV2|NA
CASSERTTNEKLFF
TGTGCCAGCAGTGAGAGAACAACTAATGAAAAACTGTTTTTT
>TRBJ1-2|TRBV29-1|NA
CSVRGGDAYGYTF
TGCAGCGTACGAGGAGGGGACGCTTATGGCTACACCTTC
>TRBJ1-3|TRBV7-2|NA
CASSEKRGGNTIYF
TGTGCCAGCAGCGAAAAACGCGGGGGAAACACCATATATTTT
>TRBJ2-5|TRBV11-2|NA
CASRTEGETQYF
TGTGCCAGCAGAACTGAGGGAGAGACCCAGTACTTC
>TRBJ1-1|TRBV7-2|TRBD1
CASSLVGQGRGNTEAFF
TGTGCCAGCAGCTTAGTGGGACAGGGGAGGGGTAACACTGAAGCTTTCTTT
>TRBJ2-1|TRBV9|TRBD2
CASSGGLAGSSYNEQFF
TGTGCCAGCAGCGGGGGACTAGCGGGAAGCTCCTACAATGAGCAGTTCTTC
>TRBJ1-1|TRBV9|NA
CASSVDGGNTEAFF
TGTGCCAGCAGCGTAGACGGGGGAAACACTGAAGCTTTCTTT
>TRBJ2-7|TRBV9|TRBD1
CASSVGTGNEQYF
TGTGCCAGCAGCGTAGGGACAGGGAACGAGCAGTACTTC
>TRBJ2-2|TRBV6-5|NA
CASHSTGELFF
TGTGCCAGCCATAGCACCGGGGAGCTGTTTTTT